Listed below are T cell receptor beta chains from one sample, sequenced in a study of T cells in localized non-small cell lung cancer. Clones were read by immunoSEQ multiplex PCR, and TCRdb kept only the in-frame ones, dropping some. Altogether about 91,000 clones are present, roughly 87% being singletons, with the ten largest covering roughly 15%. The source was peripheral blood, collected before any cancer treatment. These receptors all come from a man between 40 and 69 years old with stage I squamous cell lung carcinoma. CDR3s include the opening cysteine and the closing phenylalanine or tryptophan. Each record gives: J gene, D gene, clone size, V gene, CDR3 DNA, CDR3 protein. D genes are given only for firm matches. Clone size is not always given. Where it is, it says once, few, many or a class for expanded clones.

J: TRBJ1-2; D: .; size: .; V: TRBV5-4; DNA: TGTGCCAGCAGCCCGGTAGGGGCTAACTATGGCTACACCTTC; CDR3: CASSPVGANYGYTF
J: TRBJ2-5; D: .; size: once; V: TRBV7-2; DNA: TGTGCCAGCAGCCCCCAGGTGCACCGCACTCAAGAGACCCAGTACTTC; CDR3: CASSPQVHRTQETQYF
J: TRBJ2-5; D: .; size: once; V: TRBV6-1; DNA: TGTGCCAGCAGGGGGAATGGAGAGACCCAGTACTTC; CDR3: CASRGNGETQYF
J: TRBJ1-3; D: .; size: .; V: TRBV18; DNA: TGTGCCAGCTCACCAAAGCGCGCGGGGGCAGGAAACACCATATATTTT; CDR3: CASSPKRAGAGNTIYF
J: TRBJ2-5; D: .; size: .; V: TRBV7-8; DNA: TGTGCCAGCAGCACCGACACTACAGGGATTGTGACCCAGTACTTC; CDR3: CASSTDTTGIVTQYF
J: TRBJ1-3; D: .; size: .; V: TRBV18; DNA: TGTGCCAGCTCACCCACGGCCCAAACCGCAGGAAACACCATATATTTT; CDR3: CASSPTAQTAGNTIYF
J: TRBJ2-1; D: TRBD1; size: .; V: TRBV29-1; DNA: TGCAGCGTTCAGGACAGGGGCCCCCACAATGAGCAGTTCTTC; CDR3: CSVQDRGPHNEQFF
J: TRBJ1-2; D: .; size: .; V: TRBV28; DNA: TGTGCCAGCAGGCCGGCCAGAGGCTCGCGTGGCTACACCTTC; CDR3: CASRPARGSRGYTF
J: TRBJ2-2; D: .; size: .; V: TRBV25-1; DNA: TGTGCCAGTTCGACTAACACTAACACCGGGGAGCTGTTTTTT; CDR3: CASSTNTNTGELFF
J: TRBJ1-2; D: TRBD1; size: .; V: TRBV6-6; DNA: TGTGCCAGCAGTAACCAAGGCCCGAGACAGGGCCATGGCTACACCTTC; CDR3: CASSNQGPRQGHGYTF
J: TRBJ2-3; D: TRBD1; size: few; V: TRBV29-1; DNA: TGCAGCGTTGGGACAGGGGGATTCACAGATACGCAGTATTTT; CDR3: CSVGTGGFTDTQYF
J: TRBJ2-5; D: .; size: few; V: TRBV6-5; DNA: TGTGCCAGCAGTTTGCCTCCCGAAGAGACCCAGTACTTC; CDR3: CASSLPPEETQYF
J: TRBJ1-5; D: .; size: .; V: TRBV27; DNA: TGTGCCAGCAGTGTACAGGGAAGCAATCAGCCCCAGCATTTT; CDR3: CASSVQGSNQPQHF
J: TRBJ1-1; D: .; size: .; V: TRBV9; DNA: TGTGCCAGCAGCGTAGGTAGGGCCCGGGGACGGAACACTGAAGCTTTCTTT; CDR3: CASSVGRARGRNTEAFF
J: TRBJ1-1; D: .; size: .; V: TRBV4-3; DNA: TGCGCCAGCAGCCAAGAGGAGATGACAGAAGCTTTCTTT; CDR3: CASSQEEMTEAFF
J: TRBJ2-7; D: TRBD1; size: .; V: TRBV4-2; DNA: TGTGCCAGCAGCCAAGACAGGGGGCCCTACGAGCAGTACTTC; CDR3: CASSQDRGPYEQYF
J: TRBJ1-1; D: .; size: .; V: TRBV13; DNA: TGTGCCAGCAGCTTCGCAGGATGGGGCACTGAAGCTTTCTTT; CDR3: CASSFAGWGTEAFF
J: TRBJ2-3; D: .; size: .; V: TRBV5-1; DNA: TGCGCCAGCAGCTTGGTCCCCGCAGATACGCAGTATTTT; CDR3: CASSLVPADTQYF
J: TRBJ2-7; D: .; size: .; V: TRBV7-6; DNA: TGTGCCAGCAGCGCAGGGTGGGTGCAGTACTTC; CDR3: CASSAGWVQYF
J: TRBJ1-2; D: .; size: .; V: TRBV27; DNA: TGTGCCAGCAGTGCTAGTACCCCTAGGGGTCGAGGAGGCTACACCTTC; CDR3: CASSASTPRGRGGYTF
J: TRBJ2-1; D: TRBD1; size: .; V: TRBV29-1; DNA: TGCAGCGTTGAAGATCGACTCCGGACAGGCTGGATAACCCCCGAGCAGTTCTTC; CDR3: CSVEDRLRTGWITPEQFF
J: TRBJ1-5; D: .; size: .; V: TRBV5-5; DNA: TGTGCCAGCAGCATCGGGCCCCTGAGTGGGAATCAGCCCCAGCATTTT; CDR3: CASSIGPLSGNQPQHF
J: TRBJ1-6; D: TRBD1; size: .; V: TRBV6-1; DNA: TGTGCCAGCATTCTAGGACAGGGGGATAATTCACCCCTCCACTTT; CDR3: CASILGQGDNSPLHF
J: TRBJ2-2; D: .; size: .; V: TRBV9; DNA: TGTGCCAGCAGCGTGGAGGCCGGGACTGCGAACACCGGGGAGCTGTTTTTT; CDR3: CASSVEAGTANTGELFF
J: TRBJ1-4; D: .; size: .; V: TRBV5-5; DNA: TGTGCCAGCAGCTTGTCCGCACAGGGTAGCGAAAAACTGTTTTTT; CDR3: CASSLSAQGSEKLFF
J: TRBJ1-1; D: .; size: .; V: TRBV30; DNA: TGTGCCTGGAGCCTTACCTGGGGGGTAGCTTTCTTT; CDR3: CAWSLTWGVAFF
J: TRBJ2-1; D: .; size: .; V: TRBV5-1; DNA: TGCGCCAGCAGCCCGACACTAAATGAGCAGTTCTTC; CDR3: CASSPTLNEQFF
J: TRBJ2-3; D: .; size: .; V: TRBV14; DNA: TGTGCCAGCAGCCAACTCACCGGACCCAACAGGCCCACAGATACGCAGTATTTT; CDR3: CASSQLTGPNRPTDTQYF
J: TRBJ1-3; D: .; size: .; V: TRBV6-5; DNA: TGTGCCAGCAGCCGAAACAATGATGACACCATATATTTT; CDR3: CASSRNNDDTIYF
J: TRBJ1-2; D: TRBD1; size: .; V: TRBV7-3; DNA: TGTGCCAGCAGCTCGCAGGGACAGGGGGCGGTGAACTATGGCTACACCTTC; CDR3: CASSSQGQGAVNYGYTF
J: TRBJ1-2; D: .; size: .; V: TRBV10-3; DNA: TGTGCCATCAGTGAGTCCGGCAGGTATTATGGCTACACCTTC; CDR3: CAISESGRYYGYTF
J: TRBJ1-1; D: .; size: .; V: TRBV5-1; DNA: TGCGCCAGCAGTTTGGGGACGGTGAACACTGAAGCTTTCTTT; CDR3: CASSLGTVNTEAFF
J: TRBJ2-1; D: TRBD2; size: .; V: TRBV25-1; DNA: TGTGCCAGCAGTGAACCGCGGCTAGCGGGGGGGCAGTTCTTC; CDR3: CASSEPRLAGGQFF
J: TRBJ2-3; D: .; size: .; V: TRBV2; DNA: TGTGCCGGGCAACAGGCTAGCACAGATACGCAGTATTTT; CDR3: CAGQQASTDTQYF
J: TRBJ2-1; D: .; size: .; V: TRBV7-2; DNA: TGTGCCAGCAGCTTAGGGAGGGATGAGCAGTTCTTC; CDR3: CASSLGRDEQFF
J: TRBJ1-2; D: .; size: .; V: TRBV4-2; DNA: TGTGCCAGCAGCCAAGACACCAACTATGGCTACACCTTC; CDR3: CASSQDTNYGYTF
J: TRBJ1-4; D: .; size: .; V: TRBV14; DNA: TGTGCCAGCAGCCAGGACTGGGGGGAAAAACTGTTTTTT; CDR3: CASSQDWGEKLFF
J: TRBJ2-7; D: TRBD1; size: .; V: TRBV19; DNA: TGTGCCAGCCGGACAGGGCTCAGCTCCTACGAGCAGTACTTC; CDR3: CASRTGLSSYEQYF
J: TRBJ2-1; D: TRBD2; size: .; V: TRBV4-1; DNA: TGCGCCAGCAGCCAACGTGGGACTAGCGGGGGGATTGAGCAGTTCTTC; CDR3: CASSQRGTSGGIEQFF
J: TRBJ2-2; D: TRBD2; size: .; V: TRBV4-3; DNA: TGCGCCAGCAGCCAAGCGGCCCTGGGGGGGTACACCGGGGAGCTGTTTTTT; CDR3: CASSQAALGGYTGELFF
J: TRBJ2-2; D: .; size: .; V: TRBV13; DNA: TGTGCCAGCAGCTTAACTGTCGGGGAGCTGTTTTTT; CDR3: CASSLTVGELFF
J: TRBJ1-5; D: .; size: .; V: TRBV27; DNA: TGTGCCAGCAGGACTGGTTATAGCAATCAGCCCCAGCATTTT; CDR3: CASRTGYSNQPQHF
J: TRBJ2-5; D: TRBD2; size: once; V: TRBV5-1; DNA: TGCGCCAGCAGCTTGTTGGGACTAGCGGGGGGACAGGAGACCCAGTACTTC; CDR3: CASSLLGLAGGQETQYF